Given below is one T cell receptor beta chain in context. No antigen is known for it. TCR beta CDR3 amplified by multiplex PCR from about 1200 ng genomic DNA. TCRdb's copy holds only in-frame clones and misses some; the assay was immunoSEQ multiplex PCR. This table holds approximately 35,000 clones. This sample is part of a study of T cells in women clearing cervical HPV infection. Study context: Cases were women with histologically confirmed HPV16-related CIN3 or worse, including a couple of invasive cancers. No precancer developed; the control's incident HPV16 infection cleared within 12 months.

Study-wide results and caveats: T-cell numbers per sample were unknown and may explain richness differences.

The clonotype was recovered from a woman between 18 and 70 years old with a cervical HPV16 infection that either progressed to CIN3+ or cleared (not recorded which). Material for sequencing was blood buffy coat.

The part of the CDR3 DNA that was read is TGTGCCAGTAGTATAGGTAGCGGGGCTGGTCGGAATGAG. This translates into CASSIGSGAGRNE. The complete CDR3 protein is CASSIGSGAGRNEQFF. The chain couples TRBV19 to TRBJ2-1, with TRBD2 identical over 8 bases. The CDR3 end falls 3 residues outside the read, so it is completed with the germline J gene. The germline gives CDR1 LNHDA, CDR2 SQIVND (reference sequence). Trimming at V came to 1 base and at J to 7 bases, leaving 9 bases not matched to a gene. This CDR3 contains 16 residues.